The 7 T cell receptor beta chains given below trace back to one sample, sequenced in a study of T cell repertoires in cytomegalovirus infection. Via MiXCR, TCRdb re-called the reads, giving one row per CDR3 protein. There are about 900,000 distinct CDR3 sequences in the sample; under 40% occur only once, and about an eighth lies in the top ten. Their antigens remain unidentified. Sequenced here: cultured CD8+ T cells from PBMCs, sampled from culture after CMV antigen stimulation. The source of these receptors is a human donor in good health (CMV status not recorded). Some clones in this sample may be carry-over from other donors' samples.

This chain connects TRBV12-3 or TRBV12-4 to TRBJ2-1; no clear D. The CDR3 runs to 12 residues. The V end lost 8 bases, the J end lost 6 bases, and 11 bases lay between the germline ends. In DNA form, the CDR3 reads TGTGCCAGCGTGAACCCGCTCAATGAGCAGTTCTTC. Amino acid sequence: CASVNPLNEQFF.

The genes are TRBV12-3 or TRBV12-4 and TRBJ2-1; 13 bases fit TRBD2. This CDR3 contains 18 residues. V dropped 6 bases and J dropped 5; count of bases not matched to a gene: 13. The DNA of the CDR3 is TGTGCCAGCAGCTATCAGGTATATGGACTAGCGGGGGACAATGAGCAGTTCTTC. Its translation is CASSYQVYGLAGDNEQFF.

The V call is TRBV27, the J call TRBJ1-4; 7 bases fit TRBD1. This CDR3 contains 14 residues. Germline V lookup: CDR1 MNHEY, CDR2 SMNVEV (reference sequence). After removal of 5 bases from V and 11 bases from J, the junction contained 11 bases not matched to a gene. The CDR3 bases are TGTGCCAGCAGTCCCACAGGGGTTTTTCTCAAACTGTTTTTT. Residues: CASSPTGVFLKLFF.

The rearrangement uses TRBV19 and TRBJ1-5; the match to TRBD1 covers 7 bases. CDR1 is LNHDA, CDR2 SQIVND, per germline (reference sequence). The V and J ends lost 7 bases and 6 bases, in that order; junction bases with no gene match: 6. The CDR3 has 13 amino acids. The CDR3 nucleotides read TGTGCCAGTACCTCGGACAGGTCTCAGCCCCAGCATTTT. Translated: CASTSDRSQPQHF.

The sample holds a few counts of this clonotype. CDR3 nucleotides: TGCAGCGCCCTCGGACCATTCCACTACAATGAGCAGTTCTTC. Protein sequence: CSALGPFHYNEQFF. The chain employs TRBV29-1 and TRBJ2-1, with D unresolved. CDR1 is SQVTM, CDR2 ANQGSEA, per germline. This CDR3 is 14 amino acids long. Trimming shortened V by 7 bases and J by 3 bases, and 16 bases separated the two germline ends.

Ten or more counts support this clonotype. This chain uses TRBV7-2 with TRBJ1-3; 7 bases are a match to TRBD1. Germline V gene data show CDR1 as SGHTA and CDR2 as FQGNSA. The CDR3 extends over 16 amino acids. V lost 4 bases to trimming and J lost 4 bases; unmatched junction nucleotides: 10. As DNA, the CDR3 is TGTGCCAGCAGCTATATAGAGACAGGGTACGGAAACACCATATATTTT. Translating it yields CASSYIETGYGNTIYF.

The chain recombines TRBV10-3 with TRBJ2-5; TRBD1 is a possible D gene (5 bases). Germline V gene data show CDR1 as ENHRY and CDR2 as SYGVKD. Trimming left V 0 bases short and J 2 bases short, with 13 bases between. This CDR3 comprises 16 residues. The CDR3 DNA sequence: TGTGCCATCAGTGAGTCCAGGGTTGTGAGACAAGAGACCCAGTACTTC. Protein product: CAISESRVVRQETQYF.